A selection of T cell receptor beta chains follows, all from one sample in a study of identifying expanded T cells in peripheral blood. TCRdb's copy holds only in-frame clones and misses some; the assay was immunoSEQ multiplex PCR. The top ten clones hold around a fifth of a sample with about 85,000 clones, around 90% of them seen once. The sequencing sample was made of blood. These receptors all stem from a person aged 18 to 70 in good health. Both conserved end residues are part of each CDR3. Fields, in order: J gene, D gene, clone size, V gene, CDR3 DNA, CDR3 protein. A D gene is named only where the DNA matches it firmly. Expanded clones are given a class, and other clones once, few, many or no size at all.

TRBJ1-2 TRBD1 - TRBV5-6 TGTGCCAGCAGCTTGGTTCAGGGGGATGCGGGCTACACCTTC CASSLVQGDAGYTF
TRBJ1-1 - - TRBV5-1 TGCGCCAGCAGCTTGGAGGTGGTTGGGGACACTGAAGCTTTCTTT CASSLEVVGDTEAFF
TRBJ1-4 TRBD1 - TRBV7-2 TGTGCCAGCAGCTCGGGGGGACAGGGTCTGGAAAAACTGTTTTTT CASSSGGQGLEKLFF
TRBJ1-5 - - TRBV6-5 TGTGCCAGCAGTTACACCCGGGACAATCAGCCCCAGCATTTT CASSYTRDNQPQHF
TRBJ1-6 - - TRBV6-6 TGTGCCAGCAGTTACTCGAAGCCTGCGGTGGGTTCACCCCTCCACTTT CASSYSKPAVGSPLHF
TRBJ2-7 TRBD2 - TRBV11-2 TGTGCCAGCAGCTCTTACCGGGGGGACGAGCAGTACTTC CASSSYRGDEQYF
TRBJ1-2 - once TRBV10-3 TGTGCCATCAGTGAGCGGGGGGGCAGAACCTTCTATGGCTACACCTTC CAISERGGRTFYGYTF
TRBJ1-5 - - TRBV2 TGTGCCAGCAGTCCTGGGACTCGGGGGCAGCCCCAGCATTTT CASSPGTRGQPQHF
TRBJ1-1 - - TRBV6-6 TGTGCCAGCAGTTACGATCAGGGGTGGGATGAAGCTTTCTTT CASSYDQGWDEAFF
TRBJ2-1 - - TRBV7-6 TGTGCCAGCAGCTTAGCTGACCGGACGGGGGCCCCAGTCTTC CASSLADRTGAPVF
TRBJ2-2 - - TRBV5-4 TGTGCCAGCCTTGCGGATAACACCGGGGAGCTGTTTTTT CASLADNTGELFF
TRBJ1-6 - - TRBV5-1 TGCGCCAGCAGCTTGGTGGGGGAAACCCTCTCACCCCTCCACTTT CASSLVGETLSPLHF
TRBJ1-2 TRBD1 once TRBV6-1 TGTGCCAGCAGTGGGACAGGCCCGGTTGTGTCTGGCTACACCTTC CASSGTGPVVSGYTF
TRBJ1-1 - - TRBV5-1 TGCGCCAGCAGCCCCCGGGGTAGGCTGGACACTGAAGCTTTCTTT CASSPRGRLDTEAFF
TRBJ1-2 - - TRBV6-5 TGTGCCAGCAGCCCCGGGACGGACTATGGCTACACCTTC CASSPGTDYGYTF
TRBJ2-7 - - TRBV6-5 TGTGCCAGCAGTTACGGGTCAGGGGACGTCCTGGAGCAGTACTTC CASSYGSGDVLEQYF
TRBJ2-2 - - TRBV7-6 TGTGCCAGCAGCTTGGGAGCCGGGACCCTGAACACCGGGGAGCTGTTTTTT CASSLGAGTLNTGELFF
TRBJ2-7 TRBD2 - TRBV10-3 TGTGCCATCAGTGGGAGCGGGGGGCCTTATGAGCAGTACTTC CAISGSGGPYEQYF
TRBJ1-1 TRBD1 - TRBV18 TGTGCCAGCTCACGTGGGACAGGGGTTGGCACTGAAGCTTTCTTT CASSRGTGVGTEAFF
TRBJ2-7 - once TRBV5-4 TGTGCCAGCAGCGGGGGACCTTCAAGCTCCTACGAGCAGTACTTC CASSGGPSSSYEQYF
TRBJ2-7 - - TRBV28 TGTGCCAGCGTACGGGGGATTACGAACGAGCAGTACTTC CASVRGITNEQYF
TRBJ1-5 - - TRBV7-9 TGTGCCCTTTCAGATAGCAATCAGCCCCAGCATTTT CALSDSNQPQHF
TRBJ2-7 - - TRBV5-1 TGCGCCAGCAGCTTAACGCTGAGCTCCTACGAGCAGTACTTC CASSLTLSSYEQYF
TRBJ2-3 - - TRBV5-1 TGCGCCAGCAGCTTGGAGGGTCTCCAGGGAGATACGCAGTATTTT CASSLEGLQGDTQYF
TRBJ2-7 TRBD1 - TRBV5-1 TGCGCCAGCAGTTATCAGGGGGCGCCGATGGAAGAGCAGTACTTC CASSYQGAPMEEQYF
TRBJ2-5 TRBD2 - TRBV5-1 TGCGCCAGCTCTACTAGCGGACAAGAGACCCAGTACTTC CASSTSGQETQYF
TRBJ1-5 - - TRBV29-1 TGCAGCGGGGGAGAGGTCGGAGAGCCCCAGCATTTT CSGGEVGEPQHF
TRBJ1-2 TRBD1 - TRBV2 TGTGCCAGCAGTCCTAGGGGAACCACAGGGGGCCAAGGCTACACCTTC CASSPRGTTGGQGYTF
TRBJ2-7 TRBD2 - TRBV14 TGTGCCAGCAGCCAAATCGGGACTACCTACGAGCAGTACTTC CASSQIGTTYEQYF
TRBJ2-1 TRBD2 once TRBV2 TGTGCCAGCAGTTTAAGCGGGGCGTCCTACAATGAGCAGTTCTTC CASSLSGASYNEQFF
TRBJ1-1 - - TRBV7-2 TGTGCCAGCAGGAACCGCGGGGACAACACTGAAGCTTTCTTT CASRNRGDNTEAFF
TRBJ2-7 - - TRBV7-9 TGTGCCAGCAGCTTCCTGTACGAGCAGTACTTC CASSFLYEQYF
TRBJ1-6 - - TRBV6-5 TGTGCCAGCAGATTTCAGGGCCGTGCTTCACCCCTCCACTTT CASRFQGRASPLHF
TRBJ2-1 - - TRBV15 TGTGCCACCAGCAGAGATATGCCCCCTAAGGAGGACAATGAGCAGTTCTTC CATSRDMPPKEDNEQFF
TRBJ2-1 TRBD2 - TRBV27 TGTGCCAGCGGAAAGAGACTAGCGGGGACCAATGAGCAGTTCTTC CASGKRLAGTNEQFF
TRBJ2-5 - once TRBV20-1 TGCAGTGCCCAGGAGCCGGAGACCCAGTACTTC CSAQEPETQYF
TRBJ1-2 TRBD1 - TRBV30 TGTGCCTGGAGTGTAGGGGGCTTAGGTGGCTACACCTTC CAWSVGGLGGYTF